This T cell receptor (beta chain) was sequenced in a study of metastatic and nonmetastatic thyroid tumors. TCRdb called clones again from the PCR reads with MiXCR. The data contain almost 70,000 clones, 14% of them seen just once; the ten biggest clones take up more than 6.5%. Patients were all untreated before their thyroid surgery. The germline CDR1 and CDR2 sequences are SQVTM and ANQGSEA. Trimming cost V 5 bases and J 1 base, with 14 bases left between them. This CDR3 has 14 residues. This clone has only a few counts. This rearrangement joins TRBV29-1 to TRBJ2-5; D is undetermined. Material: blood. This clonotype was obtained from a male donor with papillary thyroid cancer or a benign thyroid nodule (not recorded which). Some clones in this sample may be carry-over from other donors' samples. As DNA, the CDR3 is TGCAGCGTTTATTTGAACGGTGGCCAAGAGACCCAGTACTTC. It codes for CSVYLNGGQETQYF.